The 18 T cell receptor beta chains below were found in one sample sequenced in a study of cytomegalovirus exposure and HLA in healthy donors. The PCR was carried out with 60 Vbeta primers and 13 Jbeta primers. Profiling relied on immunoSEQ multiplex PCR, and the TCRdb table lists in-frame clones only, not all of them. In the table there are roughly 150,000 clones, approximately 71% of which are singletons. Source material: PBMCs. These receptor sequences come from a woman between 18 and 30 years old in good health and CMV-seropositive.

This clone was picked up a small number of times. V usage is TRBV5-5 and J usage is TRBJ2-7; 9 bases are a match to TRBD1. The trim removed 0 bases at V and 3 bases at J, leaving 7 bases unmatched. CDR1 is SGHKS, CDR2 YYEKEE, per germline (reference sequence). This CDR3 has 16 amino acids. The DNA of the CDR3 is TGTGCCAGCAGCTTGGGGGGACAGGGTTTTCTCTACGAGCAGTACTTC. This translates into CASSLGGQGFLYEQYF. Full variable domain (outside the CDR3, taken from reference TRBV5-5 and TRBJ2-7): DAGVTQSPTHLIKTRGQQVTLRCSPISGHKSVSWYQQVLGQGPQFIFQYYEKEERGRGNFPDRFSARQFPNYSSELNVNALLLGDSALYLCASSLGGQGFLYEQYFGPGTRLTVT.

The CDR3: CAATLLGGETQYF. The CDR3 DNA reads TGTGCCGCTACGCTACTGGGGGGAGAGACCCAGTACTTC. The gene calls are TRBV7-8 and TRBJ2-5; maybe TRBD2 (6 bases). The V end lost 11 bases, the J end lost 4 bases, and 17 bases lay between the germline ends. Germline CDR1 is SGHVS and CDR2 is FQNEAQ. The CDR3 contains 13 residues.

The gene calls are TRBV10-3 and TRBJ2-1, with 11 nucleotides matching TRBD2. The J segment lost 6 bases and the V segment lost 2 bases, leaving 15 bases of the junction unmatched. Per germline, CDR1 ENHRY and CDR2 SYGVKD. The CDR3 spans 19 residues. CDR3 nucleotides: TGTGCCATCAGTGAGGTCGTAGCGGGGGGGCCAAGATCGGCCAATGAGCAGTTCTTC. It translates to CAISEVVAGGPRSANEQFF.

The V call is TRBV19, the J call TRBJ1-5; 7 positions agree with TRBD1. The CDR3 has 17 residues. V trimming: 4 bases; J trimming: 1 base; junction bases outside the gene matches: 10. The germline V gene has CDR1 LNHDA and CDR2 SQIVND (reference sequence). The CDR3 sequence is CASSRGTASRSNQPQHF. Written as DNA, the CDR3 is TGTGCCAGTAGTAGAGGGACAGCGTCAAGGAGCAATCAGCCCCAGCATTTT.

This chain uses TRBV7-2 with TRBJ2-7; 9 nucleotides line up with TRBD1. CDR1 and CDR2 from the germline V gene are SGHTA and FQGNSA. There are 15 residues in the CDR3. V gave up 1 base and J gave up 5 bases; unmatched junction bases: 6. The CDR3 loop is CASSLGNRGLDEQYF. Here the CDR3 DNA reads TGTGCCAGCAGCTTAGGGAACAGGGGGCTGGACGAGCAGTACTTC.

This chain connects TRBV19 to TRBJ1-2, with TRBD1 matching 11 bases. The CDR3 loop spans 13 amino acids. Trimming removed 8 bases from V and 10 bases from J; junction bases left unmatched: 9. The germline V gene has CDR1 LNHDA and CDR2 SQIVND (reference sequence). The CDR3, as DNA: TGTGCCAGTGATCGGACAGGGGGCGCTGACTACACCTTC. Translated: CASDRTGGADYTF. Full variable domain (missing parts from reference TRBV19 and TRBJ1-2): DGGITQSPKYLFRKEGQNVTLSCEQNLNHDAMYWYRQDPGQGLRLIYYSQIVNDFQKGDIAEGYSVSREKKESFPLTVTSAQKNPTAFYLCASDRTGGADYTFGSGTRLTVV.

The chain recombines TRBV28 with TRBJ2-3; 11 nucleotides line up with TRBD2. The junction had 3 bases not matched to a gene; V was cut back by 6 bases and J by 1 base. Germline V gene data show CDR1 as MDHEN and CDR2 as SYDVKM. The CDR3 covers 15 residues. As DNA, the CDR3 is TGTGCCAGCAGCCTGGGACTAGCGGGCACAGATACGCAGTATTTT. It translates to CASSLGLAGTDTQYF.

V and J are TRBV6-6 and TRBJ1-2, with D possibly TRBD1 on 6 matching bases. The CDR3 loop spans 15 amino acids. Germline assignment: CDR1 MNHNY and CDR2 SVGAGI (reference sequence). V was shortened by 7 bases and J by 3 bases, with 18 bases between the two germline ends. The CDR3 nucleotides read TGTGCCAGCACCCCCACCGTAGGGGGGGACTATGGCTACACCTTC. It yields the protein CASTPTVGGDYGYTF.

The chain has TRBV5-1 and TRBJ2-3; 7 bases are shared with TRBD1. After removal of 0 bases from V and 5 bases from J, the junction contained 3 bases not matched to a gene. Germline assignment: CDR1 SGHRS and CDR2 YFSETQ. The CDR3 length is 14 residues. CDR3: CASSLGQGRDTQYF. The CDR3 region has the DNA TGCGCCAGCAGCTTGGGACAGGGAAGAGATACGCAGTATTTT.

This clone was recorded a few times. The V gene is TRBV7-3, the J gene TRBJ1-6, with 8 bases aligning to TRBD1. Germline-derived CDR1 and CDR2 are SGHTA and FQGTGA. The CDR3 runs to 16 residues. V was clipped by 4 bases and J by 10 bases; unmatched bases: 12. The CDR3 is CASSSIRTGLKSPLHF. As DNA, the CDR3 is TGTGCCAGCAGCTCAATCAGGACAGGGCTCAAGTCACCCCTCCACTTT.

This chain's CDR3 is CASSEVRGNEQFF. In DNA form, the CDR3 reads TGTGCCAGCAGTGAAGTAAGGGGCAATGAGCAGTTCTTC. The chain links TRBV2 to TRBJ2-1; a weak D match, TRBD1 (5 bases). The V end lost 1 base, the J end lost 6 bases, and 7 bases lay between the germline ends. Per the germline V gene, CDR1 is SNHLY and CDR2 is FYNNEI. The CDR3 covers 13 residues.

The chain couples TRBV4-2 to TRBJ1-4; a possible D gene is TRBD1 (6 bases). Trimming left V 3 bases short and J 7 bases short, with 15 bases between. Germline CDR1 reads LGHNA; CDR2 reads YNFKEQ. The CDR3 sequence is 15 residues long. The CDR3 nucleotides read TGTGCCAGCAGCCAGACCCGGAACAGGGCTGAAAAACTGTTTTTT. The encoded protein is CASSQTRNRAEKLFF.

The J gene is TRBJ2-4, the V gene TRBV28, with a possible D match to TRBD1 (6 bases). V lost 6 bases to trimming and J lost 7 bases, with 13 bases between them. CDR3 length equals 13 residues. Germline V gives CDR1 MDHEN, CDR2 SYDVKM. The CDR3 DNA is TGTGCCAGCAGAGACAGGATCCGTAACATTCAGTACTTC. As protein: CASRDRIRNIQYF.

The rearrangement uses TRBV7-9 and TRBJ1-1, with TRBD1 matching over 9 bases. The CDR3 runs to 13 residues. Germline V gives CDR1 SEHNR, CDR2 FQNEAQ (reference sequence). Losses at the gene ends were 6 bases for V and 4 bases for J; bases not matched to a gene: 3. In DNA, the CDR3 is TGTGCCAGCAGTTGGGACAGGGTCACTGAAGCTTTCTTT. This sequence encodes CASSWDRVTEAFF.

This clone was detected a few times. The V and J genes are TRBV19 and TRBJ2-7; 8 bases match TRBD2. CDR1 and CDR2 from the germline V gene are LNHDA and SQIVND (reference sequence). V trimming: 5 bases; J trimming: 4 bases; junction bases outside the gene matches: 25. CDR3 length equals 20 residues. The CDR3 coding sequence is TGTGCCAGTAGTGACGGAGAAGGGTATGGTAGCGGGGTTCTTTTGTACGAGCAGTACTTC. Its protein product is CASSDGEGYGSGVLLYEQYF. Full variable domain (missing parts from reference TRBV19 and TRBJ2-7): DGGITQSPKYLFRKEGQNVTLSCEQNLNHDAMYWYRQDPGQGLRLIYYSQIVNDFQKGDIAEGYSVSREKKESFPLTVTSAQKNPTAFYLCASSDGEGYGSGVLLYEQYFGPGTRLTVT.

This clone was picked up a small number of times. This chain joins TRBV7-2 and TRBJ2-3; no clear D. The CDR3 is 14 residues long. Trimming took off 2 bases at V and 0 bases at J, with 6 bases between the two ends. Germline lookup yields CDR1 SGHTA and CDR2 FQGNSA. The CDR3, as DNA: TGTGCCAGCAGCTTACTATCTAGCACAGATACGCAGTATTTT. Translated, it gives CASSLLSSTDTQYF.

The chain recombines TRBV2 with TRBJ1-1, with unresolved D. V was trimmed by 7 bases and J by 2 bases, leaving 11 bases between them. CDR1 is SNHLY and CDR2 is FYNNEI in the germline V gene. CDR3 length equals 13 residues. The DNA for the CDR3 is TGTGCCAGCACCTACGACACAAACACTGAAGCTTTCTTT. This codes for CASTYDTNTEAFF.

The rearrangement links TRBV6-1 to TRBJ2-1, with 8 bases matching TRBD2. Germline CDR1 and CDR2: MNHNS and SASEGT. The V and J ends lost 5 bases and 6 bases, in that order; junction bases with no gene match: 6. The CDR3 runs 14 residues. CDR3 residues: CASSIAGRANEQFF. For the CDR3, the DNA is TGTGCCAGCAGTATAGCGGGGCGGGCCAATGAGCAGTTCTTC.